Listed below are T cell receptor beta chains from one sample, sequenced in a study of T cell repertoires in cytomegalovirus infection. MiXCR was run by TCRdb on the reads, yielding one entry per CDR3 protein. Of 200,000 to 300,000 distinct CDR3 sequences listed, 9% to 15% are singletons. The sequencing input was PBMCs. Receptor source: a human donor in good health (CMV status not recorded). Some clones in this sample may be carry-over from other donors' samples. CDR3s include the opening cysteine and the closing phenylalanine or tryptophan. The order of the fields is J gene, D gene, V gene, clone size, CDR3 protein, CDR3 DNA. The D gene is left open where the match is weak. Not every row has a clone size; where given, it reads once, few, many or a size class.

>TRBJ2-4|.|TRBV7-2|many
CASTRDIRVAKNIQYF
TGTGCCAGCACCCGGGACATCAGAGTAGCCAAAAACATTCAGTACTTC
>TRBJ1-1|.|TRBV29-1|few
CSLIGRRRDTEAFF
TGCAGCCTCATCGGGCGGCGGAGGGACACTGAAGCTTTCTTT
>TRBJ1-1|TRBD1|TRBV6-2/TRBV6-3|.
CASTGQGGYTEAFF
TGTGCCAGCACCGGACAGGGAGGGTACACTGAAGCTTTCTTT
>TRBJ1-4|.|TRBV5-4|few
CASSLRDGSEKLFF
TGTGCCAGCAGCTTACGGGACGGAAGTGAAAAACTGTTTTTT
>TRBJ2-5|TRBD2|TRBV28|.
CASSSPGGRGKETQYF
TGTGCCAGCAGTTCCCCTGGCGGGAGGGGGAAAGAGACCCAGTACTTC
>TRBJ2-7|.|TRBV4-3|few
CASSQEGAGPGASYEQYF
TGCGCCAGCAGCCAAGAGGGGGCAGGCCCTGGCGCCTCCTACGAGCAGTACTTC
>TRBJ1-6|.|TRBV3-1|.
CASSTFRALNSPLHF
TGTGCCAGCAGCACATTCCGGGCCTTAAATTCACCCCTCCACTTT
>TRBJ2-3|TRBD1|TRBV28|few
CASETGGLPDTQYF
TGTGCCAGCGAGACAGGGGGCTTGCCAGATACGCAGTATTTT
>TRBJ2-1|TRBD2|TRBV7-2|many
CASSPPLAAGNEQFF
TGTGCCAGCAGCCCACCCCTAGCGGCCGGGAATGAGCAGTTCTTC
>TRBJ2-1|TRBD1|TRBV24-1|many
CATSEGQGLDNEQFF
TGTGCCACCAGCGAGGGACAGGGGCTCGACAATGAGCAGTTCTTC
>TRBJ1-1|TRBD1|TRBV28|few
CASSDPPGQGSMNTEAFF
TGTGCCAGCAGTGACCCGCCGGGACAGGGTTCAATGAACACTGAAGCTTTCTTT
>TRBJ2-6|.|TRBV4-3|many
CASSQDWVPPFSSGANVLTF
TGCGCCAGCAGCCAAGATTGGGTCCCTCCTTTCAGCTCTGGGGCCAACGTCCTGACTTTC
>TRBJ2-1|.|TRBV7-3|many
CASSHLPGRTYNEQFF
TGTGCCAGCAGCCATTTACCGGGACGGACCTACAATGAGCAGTTCTTC
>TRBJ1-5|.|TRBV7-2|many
CASSQAGDQPQHF
TGTGCCAGCAGCCAGGCGGGCGATCAGCCCCAGCATTTT
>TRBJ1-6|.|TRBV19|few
CASSIAGISYNSPLHF
TGTGCCAGTAGTATAGCTGGGATCTCCTATAATTCACCCCTCCACTTT
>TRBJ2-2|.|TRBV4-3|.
CASSQNVGAPNTGELFF
TGCGCCAGCAGCCAAAATGTGGGGGCCCCGAACACCGGGGAGCTGTTTTTT
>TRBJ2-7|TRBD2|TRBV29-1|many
CSVVTSAADEQYF
TGCAGCGTTGTGACTAGCGCGGCGGACGAGCAGTACTTC
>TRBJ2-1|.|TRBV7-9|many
CASSLLGAYNEQFF
TGTGCCAGCAGTCTCTTGGGGGCCTACAATGAGCAGTTCTTC
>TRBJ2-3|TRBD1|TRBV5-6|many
CASSLPGQGAITQYF
TGTGCCAGCAGCTTGCCGGGACAGGGGGCGATTACGCAGTATTTT
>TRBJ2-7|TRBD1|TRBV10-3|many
CAISEPSRTGSNEQYF
TGTGCCATCAGTGAGCCCTCAAGGACAGGGTCAAACGAGCAGTACTTC
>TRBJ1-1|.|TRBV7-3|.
CASSFDPGTEAFF
TGTGCCAGCAGCTTCGACCCGGGGACTGAAGCTTTCTTT
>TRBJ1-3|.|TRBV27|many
CASSLTGRAGNTIYF
TGTGCCAGCAGTTTAACGGGCAGGGCTGGAAACACCATATATTTT
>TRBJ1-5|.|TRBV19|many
CASSRGEGPGQPQHF
TGTGCCAGTAGCCGAGGGGAGGGGCCGGGTCAGCCCCAGCATTTT
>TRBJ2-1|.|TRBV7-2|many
CASSLASDNEQFF
TGTGCCAGCAGCTTAGCGTCGGACAATGAGCAGTTCTTC
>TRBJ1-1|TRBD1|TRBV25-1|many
CASRDATGSGAEAFF
TGTGCCAGCCGGGACGCGACAGGGTCAGGCGCTGAAGCTTTCTTT
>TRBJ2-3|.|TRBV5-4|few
CASSQAGVTDTQYF
TGTGCCAGCAGCCAGGCCGGGGTCACAGATACGCAGTATTTT
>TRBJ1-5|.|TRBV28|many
CASRETGYSNQPQHF
TGTGCCAGCAGAGAGACAGGCTATAGCAATCAGCCCCAGCATTTT
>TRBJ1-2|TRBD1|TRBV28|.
CASGDRGDYGYTF
TGTGCCAGCGGTGACAGGGGGGACTATGGCTACACCTTC
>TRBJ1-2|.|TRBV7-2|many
CASSFPGGIEYGYTF
TGTGCCAGCAGCTTCCCGGGAGGGATAGAATATGGCTACACCTTC
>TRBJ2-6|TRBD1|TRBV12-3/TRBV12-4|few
CASSLARDRGFSGANVLTF
TGTGCCAGCAGTCTAGCGAGGGACAGGGGATTCTCTGGGGCCAACGTCCTGACTTTC
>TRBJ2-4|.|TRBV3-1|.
CASSNLDIQYF
TGTGCCAGCAGCAACCTGGACATTCAGTACTTC
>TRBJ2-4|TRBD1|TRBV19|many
CASSIQGQGRNIQYF
TGTGCCAGTAGTATTCAGGGACAGGGGAGAAACATTCAGTACTTC
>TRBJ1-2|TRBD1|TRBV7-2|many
CASSPRGDRAGGRYTF
TGTGCCAGCAGCCCCAGGGGTGACAGGGCAGGTGGGCGCTACACCTTC
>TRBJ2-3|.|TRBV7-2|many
CASSRGTPDTQYF
TGTGCCAGCAGCCGGGGGACCCCAGATACGCAGTATTTT
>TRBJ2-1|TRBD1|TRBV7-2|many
CASSLDRQGAYNEQFF
TGTGCCAGCAGCTTAGATCGACAGGGCGCCTACAATGAGCAGTTCTTC
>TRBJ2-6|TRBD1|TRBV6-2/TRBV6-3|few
CASSYYPGQGAPRGANVLTF
TGTGCCAGCAGTTACTACCCGGGACAGGGGGCGCCCCGTGGGGCCAACGTCCTGACTTTC
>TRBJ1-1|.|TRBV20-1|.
CSARAGQGGTEAFF
TGCAGTGCTAGAGCAGGCCAGGGTGGTACTGAAGCTTTCTTT
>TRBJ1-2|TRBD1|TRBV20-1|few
CSARLNDRGYGYTF
TGCAGTGCTAGACTCAATGACAGGGGCTATGGCTACACCTTC
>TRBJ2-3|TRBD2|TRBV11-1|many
CASSLARASGGLTQYF
TGTGCCAGCAGCTTAGCCCGGGCTAGCGGGGGGCTGACGCAGTATTTT
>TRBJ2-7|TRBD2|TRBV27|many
CASSFASASGTYEQYF
TGTGCCAGCAGTTTCGCATCCGCTAGCGGAACCTACGAGCAGTACTTC
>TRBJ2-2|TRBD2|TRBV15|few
CATSTPLVGLAGVGGELFF
TGTGCCACCAGCACCCCCTTAGTGGGACTAGCGGGAGTCGGAGGGGAGCTGTTTTTT
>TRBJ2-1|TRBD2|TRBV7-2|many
CASSLVTSGRYHNEQFF
TGTGCCAGCAGCTTAGTTACTAGCGGGAGGTATCACAATGAGCAGTTCTTC
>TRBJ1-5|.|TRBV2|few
CASSSLPYNQPQHF
TGTGCCAGCAGTTCTCTCCCTTACAATCAGCCCCAGCATTTT
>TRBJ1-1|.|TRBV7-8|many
CASSITGWGTEAFF
TGTGCCAGCAGCATTACAGGGTGGGGGACTGAAGCTTTCTTT
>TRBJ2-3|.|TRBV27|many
CASSSLTLSTDTQYF
TGTGCCAGCAGTTCGCTGACTCTTAGCACAGATACGCAGTATTTT
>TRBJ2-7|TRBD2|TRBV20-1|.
CSATKLAGDSYEQYF
TGCAGTGCTACGAAACTAGCGGGGGACTCCTACGAGCAGTACTTC
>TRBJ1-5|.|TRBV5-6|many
CASSEGDSSNQPQHF
TGTGCCAGCAGCGAGGGGGATTCTAGCAATCAGCCCCAGCATTTT
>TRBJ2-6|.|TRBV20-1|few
CSARDSSGANVLTF
TGCAGTGCTAGGGACAGCTCTGGGGCCAACGTCCTGACTTTC
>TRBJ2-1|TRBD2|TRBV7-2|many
CASSLASGTFNEQFF
TGTGCCAGCAGCTTAGCTAGCGGGACATTCAATGAGCAGTTCTTC
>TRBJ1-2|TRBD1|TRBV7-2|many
CASSLYVALSRQGQEYGYTF
TGTGCCAGCAGCTTATACGTAGCATTGTCGAGACAGGGGCAAGAATATGGCTACACCTTC
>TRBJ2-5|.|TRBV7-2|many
CASSLGDLSVQETQYF
TGTGCCAGCAGCTTAGGGGACCTAAGCGTCCAAGAGACCCAGTACTTC
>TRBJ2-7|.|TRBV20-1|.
CSAAFRGYEQYF
TGCAGTGCCGCCTTCCGGGGTTACGAGCAGTACTTC
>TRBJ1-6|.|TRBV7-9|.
CASSLTLDDSPLHF
TGTGCCAGCAGCTTAACCCTCGACGATTCACCCCTCCACTTT